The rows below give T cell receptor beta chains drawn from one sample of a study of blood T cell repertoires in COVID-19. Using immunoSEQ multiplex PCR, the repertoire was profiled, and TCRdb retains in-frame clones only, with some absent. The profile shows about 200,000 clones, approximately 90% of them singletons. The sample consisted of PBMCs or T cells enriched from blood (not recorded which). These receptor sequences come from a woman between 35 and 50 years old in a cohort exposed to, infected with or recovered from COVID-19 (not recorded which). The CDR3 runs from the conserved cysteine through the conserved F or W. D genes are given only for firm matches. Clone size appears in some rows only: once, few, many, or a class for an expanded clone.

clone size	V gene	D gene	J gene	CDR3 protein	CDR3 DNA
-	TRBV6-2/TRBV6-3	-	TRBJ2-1	CASSFGSYNEQFF	TGTGCCAGCAGTTTCGGCTCCTACAATGAGCAGTTCTTC
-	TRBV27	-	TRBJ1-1	CASSLTQKNTEAFF	TGTGCCAGCAGCCTTACCCAGAAGAACACTGAAGCTTTCTTT
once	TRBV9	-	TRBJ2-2	CASSAGGQANTGELFF	TGTGCCAGCAGCGCCGGAGGGCAGGCGAACACCGGGGAGCTGTTTTTT
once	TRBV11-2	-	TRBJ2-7	CASRLDNYEQYF	TGTGCCAGCAGATTGGACAACTACGAGCAGTACTTC
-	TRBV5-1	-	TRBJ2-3	CASSPLSTDTQYF	TGCGCCAGCAGCCCCCTTAGCACAGATACGCAGTATTTT
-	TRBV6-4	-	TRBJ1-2	CASSDGDAGGYTF	TGTGCCAGCAGTGACGGGGACGCGGGGGGCTACACCTTC
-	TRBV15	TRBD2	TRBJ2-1	CATSRAYKPPQGLAGRDEQFF	TGTGCCACCAGCAGGGCTTACAAACCTCCTCAAGGACTAGCGGGACGCGATGAGCAGTTCTTC
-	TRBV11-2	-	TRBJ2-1	CASTLARISSNEQFF	TGTGCCAGCACCCTAGCTAGGATATCAAGCAATGAGCAGTTCTTC
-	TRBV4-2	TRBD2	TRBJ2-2	CASSQIAGGPSTGELFF	TGTGCCAGCAGCCAGATAGCGGGAGGGCCGAGCACCGGGGAGCTGTTTTTT
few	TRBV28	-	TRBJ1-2	CASIEPKSYGYTF	TGTGCCAGCATTGAGCCGAAGTCCTATGGCTACACCTTC
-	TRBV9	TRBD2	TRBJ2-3	CASSVAPQRGTDTQYF	TGTGCCAGCAGCGTAGCCCCACAGCGGGGGACAGATACGCAGTATTTT
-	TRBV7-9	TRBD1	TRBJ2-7	CASSYRDRGLGEQYF	TGTGCCAGCAGTTACCGGGACAGGGGGCTTGGCGAGCAGTACTTC
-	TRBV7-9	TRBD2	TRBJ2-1	CASRVPGLASEQFF	TGTGCCAGCAGGGTACCGGGACTAGCCTCTGAGCAGTTCTTC
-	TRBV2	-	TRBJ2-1	CASGGRGTSARDEQFF	TGTGCCAGCGGGGGCCGAGGTACCTCCGCTAGGGATGAGCAGTTCTTC
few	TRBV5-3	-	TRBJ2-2	CARSLEGGTGELFF	TGTGCCAGAAGCTTGGAGGGAGGCACCGGGGAGCTGTTTTTT
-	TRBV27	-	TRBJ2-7	CASSLRGASYEQYF	TGTGCCAGCAGTTTACGGGGGGCCTCCTACGAGCAGTACTTC
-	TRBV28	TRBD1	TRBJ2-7	CASSLSGQGTYEQYF	TGTGCCAGCAGTTTAAGCGGACAGGGAACCTACGAGCAGTACTTC
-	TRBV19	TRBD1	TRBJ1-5	CASSGGQGFYQPQHF	TGTGCCAGTAGCGGGGGACAGGGGTTTTATCAGCCCCAGCATTTT
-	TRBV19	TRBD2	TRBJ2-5	CASSMLAGGQETQYF	TGTGCCAGTAGTATGTTAGCGGGAGGGCAAGAGACCCAGTACTTC
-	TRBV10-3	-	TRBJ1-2	CAISEVRTEVYGYTF	TGTGCCATCAGTGAAGTAAGGACAGAAGTCTATGGCTACACCTTC
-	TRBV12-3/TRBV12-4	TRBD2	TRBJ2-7	CASSLSGVSEQYF	TGTGCCAGCAGTTTAAGCGGGGTTAGCGAGCAGTACTTC
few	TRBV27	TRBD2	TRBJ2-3	CASSGGWGADTQYF	TGTGCCAGCAGCGGGGGGTGGGGTGCAGATACGCAGTATTTT
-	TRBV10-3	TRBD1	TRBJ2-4	CAISERRGQGRSKNIQYF	TGTGCCATCAGTGAGAGAAGGGGACAGGGCCGGAGCAAAAACATTCAGTACTTC
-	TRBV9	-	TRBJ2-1	CASSVAVSYNEQFF	TGTGCCAGCAGCGTAGCCGTTTCCTACAATGAGCAGTTCTTC
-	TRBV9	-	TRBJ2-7	CASSVGSGQDYEQYF	TGTGCCAGCAGCGTAGGCAGCGGTCAAGACTACGAGCAGTACTTC
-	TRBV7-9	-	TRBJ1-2	CASSLLSGPLRTNYGYTF	TGTGCCAGCAGCTTACTTTCAGGCCCCCTTAGAACTAACTATGGCTACACCTTC
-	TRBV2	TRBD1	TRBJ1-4	CAGRKGAMEKLFF	TGTGCCGGACGAAAGGGGGCAATGGAAAAACTGTTTTTT
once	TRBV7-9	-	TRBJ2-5	CASSLGERGQAPKETQYF	TGTGCCAGCAGCTTGGGGGAGCGGGGACAAGCCCCTAAAGAGACCCAGTACTTC
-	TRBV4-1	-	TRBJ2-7	CASSPSLGEGGTYEQYF	TGCGCCAGCAGCCCAAGTTTGGGGGAGGGGGGAACCTACGAGCAGTACTTC
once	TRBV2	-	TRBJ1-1	CASRKQGNTEAFF	TGTGCCAGCAGAAAACAGGGGAACACTGAAGCTTTCTTT
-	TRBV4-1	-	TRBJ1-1	CASSQPGGRNTEAFF	TGCGCCAGCAGCCAACCGGGAGGGAGGAACACTGAAGCTTTCTTT
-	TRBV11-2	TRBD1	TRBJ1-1	CASSSFLGQGRTEAFF	TGTGCCAGCAGCTCCTTTCTGGGACAGGGGAGAACTGAAGCTTTCTTT
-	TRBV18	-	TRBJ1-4	CASSPQDSAEKLFF	TGTGCCAGCTCACCCCAGGACAGCGCGGAAAAACTGTTTTTT
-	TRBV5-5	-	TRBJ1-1	CASSLEWGGTEAFF	TGTGCCAGCAGCTTGGAATGGGGAGGGACTGAAGCTTTCTTT
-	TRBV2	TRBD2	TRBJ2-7	CASSYHPGGSSYEQYF	TGTGCCAGCAGCTATCATCCTGGCGGGAGCTCCTACGAGCAGTACTTC
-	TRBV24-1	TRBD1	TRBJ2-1	CATSDWTGAEEQFF	TGTGCCACCAGTGACTGGACAGGGGCTGAGGAGCAGTTCTTC
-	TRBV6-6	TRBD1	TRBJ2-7	CASSPDRVEQYF	TGTGCCAGCAGTCCGGACAGGGTCGAGCAGTACTTC
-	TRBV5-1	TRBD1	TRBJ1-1	CASSSRGTEAFF	TGCGCCAGCAGCTCCAGGGGGACTGAAGCTTTCTTT
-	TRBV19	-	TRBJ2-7	CASSIGGGPGALYEQYF	TGTGCCAGTAGTATTGGCGGCGGGCCAGGGGCCCTCTACGAGCAGTACTTC
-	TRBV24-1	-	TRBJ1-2	CATSDWGESYGYTF	TGTGCCACCAGTGACTGGGGGGAAAGTTATGGCTACACCTTC
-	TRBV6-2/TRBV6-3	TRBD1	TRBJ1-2	CASSRRDRADANYGYTF	TGTGCCAGCAGTCGCCGGGACAGGGCCGACGCTAACTATGGCTACACCTTC
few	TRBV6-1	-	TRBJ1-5	CASSEGGGSRGQPQHF	TGTGCCAGCAGTGAAGGGGGGGGCAGTAGGGGCCAGCCCCAGCATTTT
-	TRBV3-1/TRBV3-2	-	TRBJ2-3	CASSQGLIGTDTQYF	TGTGCCAGCAGCCAAGGACTAATAGGCACAGATACGCAGTATTTT
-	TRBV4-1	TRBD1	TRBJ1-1	CASSQGTGGRNTEAFF	TGCGCCAGCAGTCAAGGGACAGGGGGAAGAAACACTGAAGCTTTCTTT
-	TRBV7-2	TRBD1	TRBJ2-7	CASSSPGQRSYEQYF	TGTGCCAGCAGCTCGCCGGGACAGCGCTCCTACGAGCAGTACTTC
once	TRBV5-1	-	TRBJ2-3	CASSLPSWSDTQYF	TGCGCCAGCAGCTTGCCGAGCTGGTCAGATACGCAGTATTTT
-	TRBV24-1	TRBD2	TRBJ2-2	CATSDFSGRAGELFF	TGTGCCACCAGTGATTTCTCAGGGAGGGCCGGGGAGCTGTTTTTT
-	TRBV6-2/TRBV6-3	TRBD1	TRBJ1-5	CASSRQGVGQPQHF	TGTGCCAGCAGCAGACAGGGGGTAGGTCAGCCCCAGCATTTT
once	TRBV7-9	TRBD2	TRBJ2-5	CASSPKHRLAETQYF	TGTGCCAGCAGCCCAAAACACAGACTAGCAGAGACCCAGTACTTC
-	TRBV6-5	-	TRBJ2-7	CASSYSTGYPYEQYF	TGTGCCAGCAGTTACTCGACGGGGTACCCCTACGAGCAGTACTTC
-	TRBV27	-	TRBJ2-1	CASSSSSYNEQFF	TGTGCCAGCAGTTCGAGCTCCTACAATGAGCAGTTCTTC
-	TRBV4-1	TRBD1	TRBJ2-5	CASSSNPGQNLETQYF	TGCGCCAGCAGCTCTAACCCGGGACAGAACTTGGAGACCCAGTACTTC
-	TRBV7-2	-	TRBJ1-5	CASSLGHSNQPQHF	TGTGCCAGCAGCTTAGGGCACAGCAATCAGCCCCAGCATTTT
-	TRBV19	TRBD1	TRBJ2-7	CASQMTGTGNYEQYF	TGTGCCAGTCAAATGACCGGGACAGGCAACTACGAGCAGTACTTC
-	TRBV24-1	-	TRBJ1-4	CATRREKLFF	TGTGCCACCAGGCGTGAAAAACTGTTTTTT